The next 18 T cell receptor beta chains were all read from a single sample in a study of radiation and T cells in renal cell carcinoma (dated by TCRdb to about 2020). Library preparation used the immunoSEQ multiplex PCR assay. Entries here come from immuneACCESS through TCRdb and include only in-frame sequences with V and J called. Some clones fail to appear in such tables; in the studies checked, an unresolved V gene covers under half of the shortfall, and the cause of the remainder is unknown. A total of 110,000 to 150,000 clones appear in this sample, around nine tenths of them only once. The ten largest clones take up 12% of the sample. The time point tag for this specimen amounts to: baseline pretreatment blood. This specimen's treatment or condition label, interpreted: 15 Gy SBRT to primary tumor, nephrectomy 4 weeks later. Source: blood, taken from a patient whose treatment included radiotherapy and nephrectomy. These receptors all stem from a woman aged 45-65 years with renal cell carcinoma.

The chain recombines TRBV19 with TRBJ1-5, with 9 bases fitting TRBD1. The length of the CDR3 is 14 residues. J was trimmed by 5 bases and V by 5 bases; bases with no gene match: 4. Germline CDR1 LNHDA, CDR2 SQIVND (reference sequence). CDR3 amino acids: CASSPTGGHQPQHF. CDR3 in DNA: TGTGCCAGTAGTCCTACAGGGGGCCATCAGCCCCAGCATTTT.

In DNA form, the CDR3 reads TGTGCCAGCAGCCGCTTGGTCGGGATAAATGAGCAGTTCTTC. It translates to CASSRLVGINEQFF. The V gene is TRBV5-4, the J gene TRBJ2-1, with a tentative D call TRBD2 (5 bases). V shed 4 bases and J shed 7 bases, with 15 bases lying between them. Germline V CDR1 and CDR2: SGHNT, YYREEE (reference sequence). The CDR3 extends over 14 amino acids.

This chain connects TRBV5-4 to TRBJ2-7; D possibly matches TRBD1 or TRBD2 (5 bases each). Germline V gives CDR1 SGHNT, CDR2 YYREEE (reference sequence). Trimming shortened V by 3 bases and J by 3 bases, and 19 bases separated the two germline ends. The CDR3 has 16 amino acids. The CDR3 sequence is CASSSRGEFGGYEQYF. The DNA of the CDR3 is TGTGCCAGCAGCTCCAGAGGGGAGTTTGGCGGCTACGAGCAGTACTTC.

For the CDR3, the DNA is TGTGCCAGCAGCCAAGATACTAGCCGTAGAAACACCATATATTTT. Translating gives CASSQDTSRRNTIYF. This rearrangement joins TRBV4-2 to TRBJ1-3; D uncertain. This CDR3 contains 15 residues. CDR1 and CDR2 (germline): LGHNA, YNFKEQ. V dropped 0 bases and J dropped 5 bases, with 11 bases sitting between them.

The rearrangement uses TRBV7-2 and TRBJ1-5, with D possibly matching TRBD1 (5 bases). The CDR3 spans 14 residues. Germline V gives CDR1 SGHTA, CDR2 FQGNSA. V lost 5 bases and J lost 4, with 12 bases in between. The CDR3 loop reads CASSLWGGNQPQHF. In DNA form, the CDR3 reads TGTGCCAGCAGCCTATGGGGGGGTAATCAGCCCCAGCATTTT.

This clone was found a few times. V usage is TRBV9 and J usage is TRBJ1-1; D uncertain. This CDR3 has 15 amino acids. V lost 2 bases to trimming and J lost 0 bases, with 11 bases between them. Germline V lookup: CDR1 SGDLS, CDR2 YYNGEE. CDR3 nucleotide sequence: TGTGCCAGCAGCGTCGGCCCCGCGATGAACACTGAAGCTTTCTTT. Translation gives CASSVGPAMNTEAFF.

This clone has more than one count but fewer than ten. J is TRBJ1-5 and V is TRBV7-9; D gene ambiguous. Between the trimmed V and J ends, which lost 8 bases and 2 bases, there was a span of 7 bases. Germline assignment: CDR1 SEHNR and CDR2 FQNEAQ (reference sequence). The CDR3 runs 12 residues. CDR3 sequence (DNA): TGTGCCAGCGCGGCAGGCAATCAGCCCCAGCATTTT. Translated: CASAAGNQPQHF.

This clone was detected only a few times. This chain links TRBV6-1 with TRBJ1-6, with no clear D. V was shortened by 1 base and J by 8 bases, with 6 bases between the two germline ends. CDR1 is MNHNS, CDR2 SASEGT, per germline. The CDR3 is 13 residues long. The CDR3 loop reads CASSEGQDSPLHF. The CDR3 bases are TGTGCCAGCAGTGAAGGGCAAGATTCACCCCTCCACTTT.

The CDR3 region is CASMTGRNYGYTF. The CDR3, as DNA: TGTGCCAGCATGACGGGCCGCAACTATGGCTACACCTTC. The chain is built from TRBV9 and TRBJ1-2; D ambiguous. Germline V lookup: CDR1 SGDLS, CDR2 YYNGEE. CDR3 length: 13 amino acids. V shed 6 bases and J shed 2 bases, with 11 bases lying between them.

The chain joins TRBV7-3 to TRBJ2-5; maybe TRBD2 (5 bases). Trimming left V 5 bases short and J 5 bases short, with 15 bases between. Germline loops: CDR1 SGHTA, CDR2 FQGTGA. The CDR3 contains 14 residues. DNA for the CDR3: TGTGCCAGCAGCCTTGACTACAATCCCGAGACCCAGTACTTC. Translated: CASSLDYNPETQYF.

This chain connects TRBV2 to TRBJ2-5; tentative D call: TRBD2 (8 bases). V lost 4 bases, J lost 9 bases, and 21 bases lay in between. This CDR3 spans 15 amino acids. Germline assignment: CDR1 SNHLY and CDR2 FYNNEI. The CDR3 DNA sequence: TGTGCCAGCAGTGGGGAGCGGGGGCTACAGGGGCCCCAGTACTTC. It translates to CASSGERGLQGPQYF.

About this clone: In the same sample, other DNA sequences code for this CDR3. The J gene is TRBJ1-1, the V gene TRBV7-3, with D possibly TRBD1 on 5 matching bases. The V gene's germline CDR1 is SGHTA and CDR2 FQGTGA. The V gene lost 3 bases and the J gene lost 1 base, with 6 bases spanning the gap. The CDR3 sequence is 13 residues long. The CDR3 reads CASSFGGNTEAFF. The CDR3 bases are TGTGCCAGCAGCTTCGGGGGGAACACTGAAGCTTTCTTT.

This chain joins TRBV18 and TRBJ1-2, with no clear D. Trimming took 1 base from V and 4 from J, leaving 13 bases between them. The CDR3 extends over 15 amino acids. From germline, CDR1 is KGHSH and CDR2 LQKENI. CDR3 residues: CASSPLPEETYGYTF. CDR3 bases: TGTGCCAGCTCACCACTGCCAGAGGAAACCTATGGCTACACCTTC.

This clone was counted only a few times. The V call is TRBV18, the J call TRBJ1-2; D gene ambiguous. Trimming removed 2 bases from V and 4 bases from J, with 11 bases in between. Looked up from germline, CDR1 is KGHSH and CDR2 is LQKENI. This CDR3 contains 14 residues. The CDR3 loop is CASSPGESTYGYTF. The DNA of the CDR3 is TGTGCCAGCTCACCAGGGGAATCTACCTATGGCTACACCTTC.

The chain employs TRBV6-1 and TRBJ2-7; D is uncertain. The CDR3 contains 14 residues. The V end lost 0 bases, the J end lost 6 bases, and 12 bases lay between the germline ends. CDR1 MNHNS and CDR2 SASEGT come from the germline V gene. DNA of the CDR3: TGTGCCAGCAGTGAAGCAGGGCGCGGTTCCGAGCAGTACTTC. This encodes CASSEAGRGSEQYF.

About this clone itself: Germline and junction disagree at one end, which may indicate a read error. This chain links TRBV11-3 with TRBJ2-2; no clear D gene. The CDR3 has 15 residues. Germline-derived CDR1 and CDR2 are SGHNT and YENEEA. As DNA, the CDR3 is TGCGATCGAAAAAGGGCCGACGCGAACACCGGGGAGCTGTTTTTT. As protein: CDRKRADANTGELFF.

This sequence joins TRBV6-1 and TRBJ1-1, with D perhaps matching TRBD1 (5 bases). Germline values: CDR1 MNHNS, CDR2 SASEGT. V was cut by 6 bases and J by 1 base, with 6 bases left in between. CDR3 length equals 12 residues. CDR3 nucleotides: TGTGCCAGCAGAACAGGGAACACTGAAGCTTTCTTT. Its translation is CASRTGNTEAFF.

This chain uses TRBV5-4 with TRBJ1-1, with a possible D match to TRBD1 (6 bases). Germline lookup yields CDR1 SGHNT and CDR2 YYREEE (reference sequence). CDR3 length equals 15 residues. The ends were cut back, 1 base at V and 3 bases at J, with 13 bases in the middle. CDR3 sequence (DNA): TGTGCCAGCAGCTTGTTAACAGGGTTCGACACTGAAGCTTTCTTT. It is translated as CASSLLTGFDTEAFF.